What follows is one T cell receptor (beta chain) and its context. The antigen is not known. This record comes from a study of T cell responses to AZD1222 COVID-19 vaccine. Clones were read by immunoSEQ multiplex PCR, and TCRdb kept only the in-frame ones, dropping some. The data hold approximately 97,000 clones, with approximately 86% observed a single time. Overall study results and limits: Per reports, nearly half of all spike-specific TCRs target regions that are unmutated in variants. Donors in the cohort were predominantly white British and more often female, and clonal diversity was possibly underestimated. Two AZD1222 doses significantly raised spike-specific TCR breadth and depth over controls.

CDR3 size: 15 residues. Looked up from germline, CDR1 is MNHEY and CDR2 is SMNVEV (reference sequence). Between the trimmed V and J ends, which lost 7 bases and 1 base, there was a span of 13 bases. The specimen comprised peripheral blood, sampled on day 0 of AZD1222 vaccination. The rearrangement uses TRBV27 and TRBJ2-2; D is tentatively TRBD1 or TRBD2 (5 bases each). This sequence originates from an adult in good health. CDR3 sequence: CASKLGAGNTGELFF. CDR3 nucleotide sequence: TGTGCCAGCAAACTAGGGGCGGGGAACACCGGGGAGCTGTTTTTT.